These T cell receptor beta chains were read from a single sample in a study of blood T cell repertoires in COVID-19. Sequencing used immunoSEQ multiplex PCR; TCRdb keeps in-frame clones, though not all of them. This table has 230,000 or so clones, roughly four fifths appearing once. Input material: peripheral blood. The source of these receptors is a man over 45 with active or convalescent COVID-19. Each CDR3 is given with its conserved first and last residue. The D gene is left open where the match is weak. Clone size is stated in some rows and not others, as once, few, many or a class when expanded.

v_call	j_call	d_call	clone_size	cdr3_aa	cdr3_nt
TRBV30	TRBJ2-1	TRBD2	-	CAWMERGAYNEQFF	TGTGCCTGGATGGAGCGGGGGGCTTACAATGAGCAGTTCTTC
TRBV2	TRBJ2-5	TRBD1	-	CASGRRQGAETQYF	TGTGCCAGCGGCAGGCGGCAGGGGGCGGAGACCCAGTACTTC
TRBV5-6	TRBJ2-1	TRBD1	-	CASSRLDRDPSHNEQFF	TGTGCCAGCAGCCGCCTCGACAGGGACCCCTCCCACAATGAGCAGTTCTTC
TRBV6-5	TRBJ1-1	-	once	CAIRRGGGANTEAFF	TGTGCCATTCGACGGGGCGGGGGCGCGAACACTGAAGCTTTCTTT
TRBV7-2	TRBJ2-1	-	-	CASSLSTTNEQFF	TGTGCCAGCAGCTTATCGACTACCAATGAGCAGTTCTTC
TRBV24-1	TRBJ2-1	-	-	CATSDSGTDYYNEQFF	TGTGCCACCAGTGACTCCGGGACTGATTATTACAATGAGCAGTTCTTC
TRBV28	TRBJ1-1	TRBD1	-	CASSLRTGRSTEAFF	TGTGCCAGCAGTTTAAGGACAGGGAGAAGCACTGAAGCTTTCTTT
TRBV24-1	TRBJ1-2	-	-	CATSDLRTSYGYTF	TGTGCCACCAGTGATTTGAGGACAAGCTATGGCTACACCTTC
TRBV5-4	TRBJ2-5	-	-	CASRISGFETQYF	TGTGCCAGCAGAATATCAGGGTTCGAGACCCAGTACTTC
TRBV2	TRBJ1-6	TRBD1	-	CARKVQGLSYNSPLHF	TGTGCCAGAAAAGTACAGGGGCTCTCCTATAATTCACCCCTCCACTTT
TRBV2	TRBJ1-5	TRBD1	-	CASSPGQGRNQPQHF	TGTGCCAGCAGCCCCGGACAGGGACGAAATCAGCCCCAGCATTTT
TRBV5-4	TRBJ2-1	-	-	CASSWAGSYNEQFF	TGTGCCAGCAGCTGGGCAGGCTCCTACAATGAGCAGTTCTTC
TRBV10-3	TRBJ1-3	-	-	CAISEVGNSGNTIYF	TGTGCCATCAGTGAGGTCGGGAACTCTGGAAACACCATATATTTT
TRBV7-2	TRBJ2-3	-	-	CASRAGPYTDTQYF	TGTGCCAGCAGGGCGGGACCCTACACAGATACGCAGTATTTT
TRBV7-9	TRBJ2-3	TRBD1	-	CASSRGTDSSTDTQYF	TGTGCCAGCAGCAGAGGGACAGATTCTAGCACAGATACGCAGTATTTT
TRBV9	TRBJ2-7	TRBD1	-	CASSEGTGLGEQYF	TGTGCCAGCAGCGAAGGGACAGGGCTAGGCGAGCAGTACTTC
TRBV10-3	TRBJ1-3	TRBD1	-	CAITTGVGNTIYF	TGTGCCATCACTACAGGGGTGGGAAACACCATATATTTT
TRBV2	TRBJ2-7	TRBD1	once	CASRGTGWYEQYF	TGTGCCAGCAGGGGGACAGGGTGGTACGAGCAGTACTTC
TRBV19	TRBJ2-1	TRBD1	few	CASSSVGTGGYNEQFF	TGTGCCAGCTCTTCGGTAGGGACAGGGGGATACAATGAGCAGTTCTTC
TRBV25-1	TRBJ1-1	TRBD1	-	CASSESAGGWNTEAFF	TGTGCCAGCAGTGAATCGGCAGGGGGCTGGAACACTGAAGCTTTCTTT
TRBV3-1/TRBV3-2	TRBJ1-4	-	-	CASSQDMTGTNEKLFF	TGTGCCAGCAGCCAAGATATGACAGGAACTAATGAAAAACTGTTTTTT
TRBV4-3	TRBJ1-1	-	-	CASSQGVGGNTEAFF	TGCGCCAGCAGCCAAGGGGTGGGGGGGAACACTGAAGCTTTCTTT